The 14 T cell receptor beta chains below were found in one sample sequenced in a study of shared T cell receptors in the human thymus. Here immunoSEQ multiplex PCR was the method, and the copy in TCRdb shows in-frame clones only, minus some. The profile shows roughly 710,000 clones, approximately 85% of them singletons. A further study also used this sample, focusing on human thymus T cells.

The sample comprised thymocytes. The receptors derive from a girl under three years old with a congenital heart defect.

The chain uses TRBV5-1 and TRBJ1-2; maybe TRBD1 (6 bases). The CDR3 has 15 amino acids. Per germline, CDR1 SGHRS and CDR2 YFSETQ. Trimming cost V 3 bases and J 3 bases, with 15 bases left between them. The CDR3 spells CASSYNHGQHYGYTF. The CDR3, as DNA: TGCGCCAGCAGCTACAACCACGGACAGCACTATGGCTACACCTTC. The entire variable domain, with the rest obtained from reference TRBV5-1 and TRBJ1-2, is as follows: KAGVTQTPRYLIKTRGQQVTLSCSPISGHRSVSWYQQTPGQGLQFLFEYFSETQRNKGNFPGRFSGRQFSNSRSEMNVSTLELGDSALYLCASSYNHGQHYGYTFGSGTRLTVV.

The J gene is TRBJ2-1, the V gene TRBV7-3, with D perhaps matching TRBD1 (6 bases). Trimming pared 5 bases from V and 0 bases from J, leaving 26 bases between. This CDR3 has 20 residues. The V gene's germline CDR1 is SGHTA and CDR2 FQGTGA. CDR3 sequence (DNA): TGTGCCAGCAGCATACAAACCACGGACCCACAGGGCCGCTCCTACAATGAGCAGTTCTTC. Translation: CASSIQTTDPQGRSYNEQFF.

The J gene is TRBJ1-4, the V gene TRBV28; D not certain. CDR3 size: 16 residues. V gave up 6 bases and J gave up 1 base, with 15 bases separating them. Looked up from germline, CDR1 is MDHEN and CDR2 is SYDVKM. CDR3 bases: TGTGCCAGCAGCCATGGAGGGAGGCGAACTAATGAAAAACTGTTTTTT. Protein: CASSHGGRRTNEKLFF.

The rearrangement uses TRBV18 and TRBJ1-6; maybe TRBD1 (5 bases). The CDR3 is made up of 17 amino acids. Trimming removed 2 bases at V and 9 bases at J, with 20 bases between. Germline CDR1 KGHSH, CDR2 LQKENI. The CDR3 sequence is CASSPTSRGTPGSPLHF. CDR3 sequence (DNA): TGTGCCAGCTCACCAACTTCCCGCGGGACTCCGGGTTCACCCCTCCACTTT.

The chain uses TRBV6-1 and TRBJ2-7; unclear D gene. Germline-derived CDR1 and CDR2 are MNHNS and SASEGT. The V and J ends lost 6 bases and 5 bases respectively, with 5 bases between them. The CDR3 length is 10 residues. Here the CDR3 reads CASSLHEQYF. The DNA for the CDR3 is TGTGCCAGCAGCCTCCACGAGCAGTACTTC.

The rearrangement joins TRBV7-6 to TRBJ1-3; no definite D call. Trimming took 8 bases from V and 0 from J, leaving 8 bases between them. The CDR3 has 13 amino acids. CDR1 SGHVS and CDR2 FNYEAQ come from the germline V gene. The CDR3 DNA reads TGTGCCAGCGGGCTGAACTCTGGAAACACCATATATTTT. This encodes CASGLNSGNTIYF.

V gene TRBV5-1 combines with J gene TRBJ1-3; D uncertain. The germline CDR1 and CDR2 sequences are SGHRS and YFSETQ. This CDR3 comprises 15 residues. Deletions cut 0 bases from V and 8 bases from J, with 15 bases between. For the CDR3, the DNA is TGCGCCAGCAGCTTGGATCAATCGATAACGGACACCATATATTTT. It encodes CASSLDQSITDTIYF.

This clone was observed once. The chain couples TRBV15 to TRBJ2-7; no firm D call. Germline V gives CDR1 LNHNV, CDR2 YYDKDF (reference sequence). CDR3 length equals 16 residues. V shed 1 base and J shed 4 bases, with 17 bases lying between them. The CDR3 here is CATSRVARISAYEQYF. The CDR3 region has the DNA TGTGCCACCAGCAGAGTAGCTAGGATATCGGCTTACGAGCAGTACTTC.

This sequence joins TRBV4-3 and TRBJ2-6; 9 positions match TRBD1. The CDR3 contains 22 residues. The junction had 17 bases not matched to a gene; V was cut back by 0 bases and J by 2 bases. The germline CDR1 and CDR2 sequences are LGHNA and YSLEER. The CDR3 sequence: CASSQEEKPRDRESPGANVLTF. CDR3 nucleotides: TGCGCCAGCAGCCAAGAGGAGAAACCCCGGGACAGGGAAAGTCCTGGGGCCAACGTCCTGACTTTC.

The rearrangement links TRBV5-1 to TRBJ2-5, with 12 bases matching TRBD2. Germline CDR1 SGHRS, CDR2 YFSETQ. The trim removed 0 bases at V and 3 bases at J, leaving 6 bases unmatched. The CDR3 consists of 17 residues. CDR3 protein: CASSLARRLAGEETQYF. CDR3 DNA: TGCGCCAGCAGCTTGGCCCGAAGACTAGCGGGGGAAGAGACCCAGTACTTC.

The CDR3 bases are TGCGCCAGCAGCTTTTATTATTCTGGGGCCAACGTCCTGACTTTC. This encodes CASSFYYSGANVLTF. V is TRBV5-1 and J is TRBJ2-6; D is ambiguous. This CDR3 has 15 amino acids. CDR1 is SGHRS and CDR2 is YFSETQ in the germline V gene. V lost 2 bases and J lost 1, with 7 bases in between.

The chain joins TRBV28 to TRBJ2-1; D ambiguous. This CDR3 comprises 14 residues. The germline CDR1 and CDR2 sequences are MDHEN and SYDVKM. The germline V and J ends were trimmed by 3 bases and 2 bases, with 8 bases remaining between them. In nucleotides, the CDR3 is TGTGCCAGCAGTTTCCCGGAGACCTACAATGAGCAGTTCTTC. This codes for CASSFPETYNEQFF.

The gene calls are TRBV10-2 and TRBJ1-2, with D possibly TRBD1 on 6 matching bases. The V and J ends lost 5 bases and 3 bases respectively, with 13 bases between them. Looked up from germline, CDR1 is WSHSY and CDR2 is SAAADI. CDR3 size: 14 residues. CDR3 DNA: TGCGCCAGCAGTATTGGGGACACATACTATGGCTACACCTTC. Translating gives CASSIGDTYYGYTF.

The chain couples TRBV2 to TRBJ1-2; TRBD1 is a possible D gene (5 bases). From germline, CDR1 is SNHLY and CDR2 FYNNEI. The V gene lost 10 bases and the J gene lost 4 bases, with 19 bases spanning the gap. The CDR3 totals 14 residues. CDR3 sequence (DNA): TGTGCCACCCAGTGCCCGGGGGGGACCTATGGCTACACCTTC. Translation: CATQCPGGTYGYTF.